This T cell receptor beta chain stems from a study of T cell responses to AZD1222 COVID-19 vaccine. Regarding the study as a whole: Nearly half of spike-specific TCRs reportedly go after variant regions that carry no mutations. Donors skewed white British and female; clonal diversity was possibly underestimated. The number of AZD1222 recipients seropositive at baseline was only 5 to 7.

Sequencing was performed with immunoSEQ multiplex PCR; in TCRdb, only in-frame clones are kept and a portion is missing. The sample consists of 110,000 or so clones, around 90% of them appearing once. This CDR3 region has 13 residues. V shed 3 bases and J shed 3 bases, with 8 bases lying between them. CDR1 is KGHSH and CDR2 is LQKENI in the germline V gene. With regard to this clone: Antigen unknown.

Second doses at about 4 or about 12 weeks were pooled. The chain recombines TRBV18 with TRBJ1-1; D remains unclear. This material consisted of peripheral blood, taken 28 days after the second AZD1222 dose. The TCR sequence derives from an adult who received the AZD1222 COVID-19 vaccine. This CDR3 is CASSPFGDTEAFF. As DNA, the CDR3 is TGTGCCAGCTCACCCTTCGGGGACACTGAAGCTTTCTTT.